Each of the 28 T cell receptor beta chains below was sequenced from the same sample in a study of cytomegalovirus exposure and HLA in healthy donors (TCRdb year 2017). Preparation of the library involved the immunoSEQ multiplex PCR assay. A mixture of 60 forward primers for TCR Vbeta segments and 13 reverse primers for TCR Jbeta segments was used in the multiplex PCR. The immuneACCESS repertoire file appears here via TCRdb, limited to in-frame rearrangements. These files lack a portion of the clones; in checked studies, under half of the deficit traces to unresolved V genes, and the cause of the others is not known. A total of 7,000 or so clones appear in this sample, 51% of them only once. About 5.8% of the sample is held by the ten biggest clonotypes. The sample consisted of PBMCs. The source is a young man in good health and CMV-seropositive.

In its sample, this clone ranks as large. CDR3 region: CASSQQGSTDTQYF. As DNA, the CDR3 is TGTGCCAGCAGTCAACAGGGTAGCACAGATACGCAGTATTTT. This chain joins TRBV6-6 and TRBJ2-3; D is possibly TRBD1 (6 bases). Trimming took 5 bases from V and 0 from J, leaving 9 bases between them. CDR1 and CDR2 from the germline V gene are MNHNY and SVGAGI (reference sequence). The CDR3 is made up of 14 amino acids.

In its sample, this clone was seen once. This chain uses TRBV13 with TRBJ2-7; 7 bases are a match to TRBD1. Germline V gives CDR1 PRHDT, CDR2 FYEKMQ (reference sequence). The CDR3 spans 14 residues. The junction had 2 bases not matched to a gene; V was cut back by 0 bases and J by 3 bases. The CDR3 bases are TGTGCCAGCAGCTTAGGGTCAGGGGGCTACGAGCAGTACTTC. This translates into CASSLGSGGYEQYF.

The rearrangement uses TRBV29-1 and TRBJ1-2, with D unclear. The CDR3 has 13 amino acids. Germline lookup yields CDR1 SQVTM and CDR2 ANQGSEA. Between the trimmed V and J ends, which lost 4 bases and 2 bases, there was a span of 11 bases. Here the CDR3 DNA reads TGCAGCGTTGGGGCCGCTTCGAACTATGGCTACACCTTC. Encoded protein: CSVGAASNYGYTF.

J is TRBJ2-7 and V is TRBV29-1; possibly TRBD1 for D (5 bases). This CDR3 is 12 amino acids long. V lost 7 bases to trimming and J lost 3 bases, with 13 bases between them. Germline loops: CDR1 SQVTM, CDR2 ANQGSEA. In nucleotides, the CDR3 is TGCAGCGCTGCCAGCGACAGCTACGAGCAGTACTTC. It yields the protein CSAASDSYEQYF.

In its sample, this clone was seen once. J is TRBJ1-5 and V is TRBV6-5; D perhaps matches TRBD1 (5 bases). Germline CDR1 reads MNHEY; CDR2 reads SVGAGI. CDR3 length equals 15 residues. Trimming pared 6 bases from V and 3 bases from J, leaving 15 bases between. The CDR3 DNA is TGTGCCAGCAGCTCAACAGGCGAATACAATCAGCCCCAGCATTTT. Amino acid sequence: CASSSTGEYNQPQHF.

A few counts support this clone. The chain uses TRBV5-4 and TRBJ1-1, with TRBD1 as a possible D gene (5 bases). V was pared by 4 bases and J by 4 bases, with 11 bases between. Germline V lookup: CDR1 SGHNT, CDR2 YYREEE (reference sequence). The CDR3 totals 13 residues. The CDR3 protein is CASSPPGGTEAFF. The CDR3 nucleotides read TGTGCCAGCAGCCCCCCCGGGGGCACTGAAGCTTTCTTT.

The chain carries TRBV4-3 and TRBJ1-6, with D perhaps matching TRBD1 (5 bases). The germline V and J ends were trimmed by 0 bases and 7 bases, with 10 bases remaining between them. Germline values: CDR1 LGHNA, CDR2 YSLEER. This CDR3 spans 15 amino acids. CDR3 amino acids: CASSQDGARNSPLHF. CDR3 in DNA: TGCGCCAGCAGCCAAGATGGGGCGCGGAATTCACCCCTCCACTTT.

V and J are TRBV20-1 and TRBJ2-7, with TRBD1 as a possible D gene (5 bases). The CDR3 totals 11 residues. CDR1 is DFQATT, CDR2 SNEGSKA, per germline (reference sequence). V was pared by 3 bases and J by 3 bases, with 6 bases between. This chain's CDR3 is CSARDNYEQYF. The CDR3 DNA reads TGCAGTGCTAGGGACAACTACGAGCAGTACTTC.

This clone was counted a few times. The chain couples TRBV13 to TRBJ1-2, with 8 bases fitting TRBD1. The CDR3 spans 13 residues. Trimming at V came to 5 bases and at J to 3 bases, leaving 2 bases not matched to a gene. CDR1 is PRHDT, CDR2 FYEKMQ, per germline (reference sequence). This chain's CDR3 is CASSQDRDYGYTF. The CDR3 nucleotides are TGTGCCAGCAGCCAGGACAGGGACTATGGCTACACCTTC. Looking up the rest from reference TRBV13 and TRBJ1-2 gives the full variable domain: AAGVIQSPRHLIKEKRETATLKCYPIPRHDTVYWYQQGPGQDPQFLISFYEKMQSDKGSIPDRFSAQQFSDYHSELNMSSLELGDSALYFCASSQDRDYGYTFGSGTRLTVV.

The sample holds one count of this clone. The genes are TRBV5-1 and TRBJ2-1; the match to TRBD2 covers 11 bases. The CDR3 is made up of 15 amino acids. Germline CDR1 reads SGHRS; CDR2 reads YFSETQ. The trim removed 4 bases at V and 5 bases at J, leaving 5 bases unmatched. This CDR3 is CASSRGLAGNNEQFF. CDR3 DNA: TGCGCCAGCAGCCGCGGACTAGCGGGTAACAATGAGCAGTTCTTC.

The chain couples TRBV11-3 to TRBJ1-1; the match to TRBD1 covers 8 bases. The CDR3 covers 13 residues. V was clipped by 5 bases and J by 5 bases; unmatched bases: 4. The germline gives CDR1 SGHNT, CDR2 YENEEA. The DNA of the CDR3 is TGTGCCAGCAGCCAGGGACAGGCGACTGAAGCTTTCTTT. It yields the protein CASSQGQATEAFF.

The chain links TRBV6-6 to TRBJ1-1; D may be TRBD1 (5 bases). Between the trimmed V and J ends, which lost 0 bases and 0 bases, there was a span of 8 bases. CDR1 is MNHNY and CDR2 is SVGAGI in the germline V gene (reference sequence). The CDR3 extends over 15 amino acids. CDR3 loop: CASSYSSRVNTEAFF. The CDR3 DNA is TGTGCCAGCAGTTACTCGAGCAGGGTGAACACTGAAGCTTTCTTT.

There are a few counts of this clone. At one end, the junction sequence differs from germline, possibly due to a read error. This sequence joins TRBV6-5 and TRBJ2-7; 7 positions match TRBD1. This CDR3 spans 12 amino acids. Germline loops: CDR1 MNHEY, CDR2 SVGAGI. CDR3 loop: CASSPRTGLIIF. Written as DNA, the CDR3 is TGTGCCAGCAGCCCTCGGACAGGTCTTATCATCTTC.

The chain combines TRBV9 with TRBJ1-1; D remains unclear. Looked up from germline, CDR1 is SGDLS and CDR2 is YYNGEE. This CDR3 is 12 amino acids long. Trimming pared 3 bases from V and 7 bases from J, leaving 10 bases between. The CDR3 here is CASSATELEAFF. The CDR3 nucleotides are TGTGCCAGCAGCGCTACGGAGCTTGAAGCTTTCTTT.

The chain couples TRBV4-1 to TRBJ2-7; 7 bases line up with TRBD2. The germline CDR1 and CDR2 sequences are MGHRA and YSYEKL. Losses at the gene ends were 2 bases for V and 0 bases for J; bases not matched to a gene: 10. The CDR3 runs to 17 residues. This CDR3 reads CASSQLIGGGSSYEQYF. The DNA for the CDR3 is TGCGCCAGCAGCCAACTTATTGGCGGGGGAAGCTCCTACGAGCAGTACTTC.

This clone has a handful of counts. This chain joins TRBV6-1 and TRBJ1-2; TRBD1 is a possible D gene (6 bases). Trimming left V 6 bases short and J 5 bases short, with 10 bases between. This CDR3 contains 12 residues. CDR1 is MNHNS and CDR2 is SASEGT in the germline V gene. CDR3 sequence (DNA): TGTGCCAGCAGACCCACAGGGTATGGCTACACCTTC. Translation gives CASRPTGYGYTF.

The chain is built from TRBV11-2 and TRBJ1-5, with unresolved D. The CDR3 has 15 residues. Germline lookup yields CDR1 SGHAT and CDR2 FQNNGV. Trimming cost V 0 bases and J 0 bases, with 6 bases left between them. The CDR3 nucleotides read TGTGCCAGCAGCTTAGAGGCGGGTAGCAATCAGCCCCAGCATTTT. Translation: CASSLEAGSNQPQHF.

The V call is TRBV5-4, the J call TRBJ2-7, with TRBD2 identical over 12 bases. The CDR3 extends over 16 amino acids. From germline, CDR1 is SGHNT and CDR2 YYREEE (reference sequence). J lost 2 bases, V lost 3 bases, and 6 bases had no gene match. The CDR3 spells CASSSTTSGGPYEQYF. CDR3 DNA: TGTGCCAGCAGCTCAACGACTAGCGGGGGACCCTACGAGCAGTACTTC. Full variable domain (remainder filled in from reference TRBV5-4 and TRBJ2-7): ETGVTQSPTHLIKTRGQQVTLRCSSQSGHNTVSWYQQALGQGPQFIFQYYREEENGRGNFPPRFSGLQFPNYSSELNVNALELDDSALYLCASSSTTSGGPYEQYFGPGTRLTVT.

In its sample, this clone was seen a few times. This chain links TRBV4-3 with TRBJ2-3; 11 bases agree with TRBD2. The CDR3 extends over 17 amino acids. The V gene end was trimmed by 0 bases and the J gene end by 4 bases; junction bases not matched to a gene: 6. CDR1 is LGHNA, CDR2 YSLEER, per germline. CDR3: CASSQDLTSGEADTQYF. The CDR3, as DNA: TGCGCCAGCAGCCAAGATCTGACTAGCGGGGAGGCAGATACGCAGTATTTT.

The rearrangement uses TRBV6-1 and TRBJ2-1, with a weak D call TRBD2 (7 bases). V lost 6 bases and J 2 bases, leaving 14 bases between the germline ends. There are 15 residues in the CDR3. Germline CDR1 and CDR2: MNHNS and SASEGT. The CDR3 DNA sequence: TGTGCCAGCAGGAGGGGGGGAGGGCCCTACAATGAGCAGTTCTTC. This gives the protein CASRRGGGPYNEQFF.

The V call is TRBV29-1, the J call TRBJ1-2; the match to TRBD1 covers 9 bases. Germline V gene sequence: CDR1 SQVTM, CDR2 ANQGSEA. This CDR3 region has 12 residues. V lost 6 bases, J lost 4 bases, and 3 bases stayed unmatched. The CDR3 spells CSVRTGVYGYTF. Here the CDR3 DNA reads TGCAGCGTGAGGACAGGGGTCTATGGCTACACCTTC.

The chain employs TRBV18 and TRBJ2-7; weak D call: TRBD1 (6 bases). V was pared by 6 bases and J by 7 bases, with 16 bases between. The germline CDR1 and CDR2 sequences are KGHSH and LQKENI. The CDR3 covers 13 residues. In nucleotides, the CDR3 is TGTGCCAGCTCCCCAAACCGACAGGATGAGCAGTACTTC. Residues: CASSPNRQDEQYF.

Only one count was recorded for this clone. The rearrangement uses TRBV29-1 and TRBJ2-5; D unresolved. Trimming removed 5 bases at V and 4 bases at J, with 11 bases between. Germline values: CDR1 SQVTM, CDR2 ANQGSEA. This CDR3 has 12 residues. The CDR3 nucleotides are TGCAGCGTTCCGACCTCGGGAGAGACCCAGTACTTC. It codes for CSVPTSGETQYF.

The CDR3 spells CASSYSSGGAYEQYF. Written as DNA, the CDR3 is TGTGCCAGCAGTTACTCTAGCGGGGGGGCCTACGAGCAGTACTTC. The V call is TRBV6-5, the J call TRBJ2-7; 11 bases match TRBD2. Trimming removed 0 bases from V and 2 bases from J; junction bases left unmatched: 0. CDR3 length equals 15 residues. Germline lookup yields CDR1 MNHEY and CDR2 SVGAGI.

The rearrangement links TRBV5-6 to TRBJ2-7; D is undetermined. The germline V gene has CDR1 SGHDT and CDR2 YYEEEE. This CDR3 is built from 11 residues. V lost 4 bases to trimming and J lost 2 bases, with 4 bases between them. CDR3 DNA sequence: TGTGCCAGCAGCGCAGCCTACGAGCAGTACTTC. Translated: CASSAAYEQYF.

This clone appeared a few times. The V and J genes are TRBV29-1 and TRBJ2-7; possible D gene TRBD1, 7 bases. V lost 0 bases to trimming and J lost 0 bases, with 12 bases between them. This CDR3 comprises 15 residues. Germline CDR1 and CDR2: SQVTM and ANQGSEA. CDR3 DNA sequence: TGCAGCGTTGAAGACTCAGGGGGGCCCTCCTACGAGCAGTACTTC. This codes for CSVEDSGGPSYEQYF.

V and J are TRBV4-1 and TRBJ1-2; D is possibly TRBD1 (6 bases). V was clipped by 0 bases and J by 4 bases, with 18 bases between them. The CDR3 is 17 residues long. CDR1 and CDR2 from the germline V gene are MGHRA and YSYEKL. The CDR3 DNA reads TGCGCCAGCAGCCAAGATCAAGGACAGAGTAGCTTCTATGGCTACACCTTC. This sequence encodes CASSQDQGQSSFYGYTF.

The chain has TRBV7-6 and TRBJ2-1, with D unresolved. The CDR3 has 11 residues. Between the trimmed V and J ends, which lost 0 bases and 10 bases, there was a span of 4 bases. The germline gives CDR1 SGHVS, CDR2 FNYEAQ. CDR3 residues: CASSLAREQFF. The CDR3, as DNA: TGTGCCAGCAGCTTAGCACGGGAGCAGTTCTTC.